This T cell receptor (beta chain) was sequenced during a study of beta chain features in type 1 diabetes. Study results and limitations: Whatever favoring of shorter templates PCR might show would apply equally to patients and controls. When Type 1 diabetes patients were examined, their TCRB CDR3s proved moderately but significantly shorter in all four CD4+ subsets.

V gave up 5 bases and J gave up 2 bases, with 13 bases separating them. The length of the CDR3 is 15 residues. Germline lookup yields CDR1 MNHEY and CDR2 SMNVEV (reference sequence). Investigators reverse transcribed all isolated RNA, so they sequenced expressed TCRB transcripts. Using immunoSEQ multiplex PCR, the repertoire was profiled, and TCRdb retains in-frame clones only, with some absent. The data contain under 300,000 clones, more than 15% of them singletons. As regards this clone: Its specificity is not known.

Sort purity for all populations was recorded as exceeding 98%. Material for sequencing was naive CD4+ T cells from blood. The chain employs TRBV27 and TRBJ2-4; D is perhaps TRBD1 (6 bases). This clonotype was sampled from a man aged 25 to 45 with type 1 diabetes. CDR3 bases: TGTGCCAGCAGTCAACAGGGTGTTTCCAAAAACATTCAGTACTTC. This gives the protein CASSQQGVSKNIQYF.